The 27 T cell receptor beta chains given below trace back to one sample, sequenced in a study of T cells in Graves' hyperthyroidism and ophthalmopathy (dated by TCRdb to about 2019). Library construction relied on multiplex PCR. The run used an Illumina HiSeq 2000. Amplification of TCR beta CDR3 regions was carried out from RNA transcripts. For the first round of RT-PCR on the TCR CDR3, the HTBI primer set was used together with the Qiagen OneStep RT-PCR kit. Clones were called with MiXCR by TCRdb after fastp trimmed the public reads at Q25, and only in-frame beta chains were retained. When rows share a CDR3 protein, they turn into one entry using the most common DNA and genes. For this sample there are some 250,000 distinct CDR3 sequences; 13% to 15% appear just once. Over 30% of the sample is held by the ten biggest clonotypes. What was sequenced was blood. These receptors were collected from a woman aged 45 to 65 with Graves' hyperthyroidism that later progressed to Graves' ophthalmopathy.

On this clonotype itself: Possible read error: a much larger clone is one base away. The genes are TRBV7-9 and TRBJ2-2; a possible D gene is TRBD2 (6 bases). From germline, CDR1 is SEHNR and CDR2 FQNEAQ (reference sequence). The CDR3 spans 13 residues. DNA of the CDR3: TGTGCCAGCAGCTTCCGCGACACCGGGGGGCTGTTTTTT. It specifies CASSFRDTGGLFF.

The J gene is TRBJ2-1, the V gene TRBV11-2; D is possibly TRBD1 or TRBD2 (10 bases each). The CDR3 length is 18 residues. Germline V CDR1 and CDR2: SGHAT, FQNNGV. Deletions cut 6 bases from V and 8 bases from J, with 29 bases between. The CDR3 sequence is CASRSTGGAASGSDEQFF. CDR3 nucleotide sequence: TGTGCCAGCAGATCGACAGGGGGCGCCGCTAGCGGGAGTGATGAGCAGTTCTTC.

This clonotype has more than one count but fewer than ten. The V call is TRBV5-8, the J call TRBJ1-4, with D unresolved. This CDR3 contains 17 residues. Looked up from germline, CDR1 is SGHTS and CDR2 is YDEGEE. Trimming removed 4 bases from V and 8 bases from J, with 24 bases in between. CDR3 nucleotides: TGTGCCAGCAGCGCGGGGAGGACGGTCTCTTGGAACGAAAAACTGTTTTTT. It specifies CASSAGRTVSWNEKLFF.

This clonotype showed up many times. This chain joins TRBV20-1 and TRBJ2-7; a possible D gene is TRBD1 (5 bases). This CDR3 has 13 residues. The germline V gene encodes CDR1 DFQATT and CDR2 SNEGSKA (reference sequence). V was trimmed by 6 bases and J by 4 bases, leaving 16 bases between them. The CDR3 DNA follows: TGCAGTGCGGCCCACAGGAAAGGTTACGAGCAGTACTTC. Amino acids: CSAAHRKGYEQYF.

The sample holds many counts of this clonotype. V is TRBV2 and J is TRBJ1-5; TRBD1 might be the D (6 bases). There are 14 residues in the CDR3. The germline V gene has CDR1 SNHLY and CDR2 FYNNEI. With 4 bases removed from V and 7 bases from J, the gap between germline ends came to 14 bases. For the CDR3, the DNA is TGTGCCAGCAGTGGAGGGGGGAGTGCCCAGCCCCAGCATTTT. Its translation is CASSGGGSAQPQHF.

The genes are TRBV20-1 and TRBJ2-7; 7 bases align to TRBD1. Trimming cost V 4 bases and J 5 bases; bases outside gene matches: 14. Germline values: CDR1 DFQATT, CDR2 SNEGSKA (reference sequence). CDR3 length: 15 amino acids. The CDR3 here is CSATRDSGLRDEQYF. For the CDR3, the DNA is TGCAGTGCTACCCGGGACAGTGGACTCAGGGACGAGCAGTACTTC.

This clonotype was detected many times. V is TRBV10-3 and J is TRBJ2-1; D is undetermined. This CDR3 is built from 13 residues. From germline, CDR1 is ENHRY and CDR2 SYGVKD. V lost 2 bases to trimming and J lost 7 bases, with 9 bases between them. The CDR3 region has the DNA TGTGCCATCAGTGAGCAATACGTTAATGAGCAGTTCTTC. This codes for CAISEQYVNEQFF.

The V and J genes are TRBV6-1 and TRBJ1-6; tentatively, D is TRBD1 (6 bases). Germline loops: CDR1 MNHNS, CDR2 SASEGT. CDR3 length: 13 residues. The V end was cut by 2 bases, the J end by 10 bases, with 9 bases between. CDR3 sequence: CASSETGTSPLHF. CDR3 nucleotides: TGTGCCAGCAGTGAAACAGGGACCTCACCCCTCCACTTT.

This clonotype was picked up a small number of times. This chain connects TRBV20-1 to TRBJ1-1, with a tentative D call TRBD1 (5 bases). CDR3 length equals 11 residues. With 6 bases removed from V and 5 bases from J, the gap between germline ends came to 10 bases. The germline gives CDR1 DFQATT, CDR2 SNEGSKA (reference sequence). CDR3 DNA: TGCAGTGCCAACGGGGCAACTGAAGCTTTCTTT. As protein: CSANGATEAFF.

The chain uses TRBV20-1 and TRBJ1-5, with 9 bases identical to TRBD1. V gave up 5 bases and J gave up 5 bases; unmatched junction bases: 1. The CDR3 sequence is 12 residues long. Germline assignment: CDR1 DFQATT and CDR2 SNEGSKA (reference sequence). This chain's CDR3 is CSARDRDQPQHF. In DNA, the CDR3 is TGCAGTGCTCGGGACAGGGATCAGCCCCAGCATTTT.

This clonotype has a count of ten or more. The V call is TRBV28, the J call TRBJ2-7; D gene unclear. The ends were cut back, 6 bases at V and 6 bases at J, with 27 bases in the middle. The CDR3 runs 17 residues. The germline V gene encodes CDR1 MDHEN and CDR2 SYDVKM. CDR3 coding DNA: TGTGCCAGCAGCCAACCCCCAATTGGACGTATCAGAGCCGAGCAGTACTTC. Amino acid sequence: CASSQPPIGRIRAEQYF.

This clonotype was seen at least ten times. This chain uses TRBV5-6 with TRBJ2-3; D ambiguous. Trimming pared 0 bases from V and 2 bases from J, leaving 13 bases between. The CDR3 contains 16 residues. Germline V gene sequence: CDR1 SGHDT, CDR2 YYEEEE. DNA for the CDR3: TGTGCCAGCAGCTTGGGGGTCAGTCGATCCACAGATACGCAGTATTTT. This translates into CASSLGVSRSTDTQYF.

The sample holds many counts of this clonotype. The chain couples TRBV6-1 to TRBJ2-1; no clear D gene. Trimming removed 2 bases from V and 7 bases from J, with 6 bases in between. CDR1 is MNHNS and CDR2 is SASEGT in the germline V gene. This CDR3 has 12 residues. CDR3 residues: CASSENLNEQFF. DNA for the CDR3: TGTGCCAGCAGTGAAAATCTGAATGAGCAGTTCTTC.

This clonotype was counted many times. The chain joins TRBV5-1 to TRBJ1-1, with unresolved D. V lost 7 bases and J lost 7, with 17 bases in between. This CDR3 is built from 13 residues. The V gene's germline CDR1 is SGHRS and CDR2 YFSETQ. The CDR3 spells CASGEGLVDEAFF. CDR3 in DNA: TGCGCCAGCGGGGAGGGCCTGGTAGATGAAGCTTTCTTT.

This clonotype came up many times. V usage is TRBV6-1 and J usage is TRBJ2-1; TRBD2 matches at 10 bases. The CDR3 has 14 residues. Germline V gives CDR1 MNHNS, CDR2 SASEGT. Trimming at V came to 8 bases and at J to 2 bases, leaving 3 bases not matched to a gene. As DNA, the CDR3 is TGTGCCAGCGCGACTAGCGGGCCCTACAATGAGCAGTTCTTC. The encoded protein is CASATSGPYNEQFF.

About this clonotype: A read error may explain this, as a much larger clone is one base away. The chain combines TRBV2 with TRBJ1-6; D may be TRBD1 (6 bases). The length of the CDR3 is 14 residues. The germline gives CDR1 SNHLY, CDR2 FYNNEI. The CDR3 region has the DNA TGTGCCAGCAGTTTAGGACAGTCCGATTCACCCCCCCACTTT. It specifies CASSLGQSDSPPHF.

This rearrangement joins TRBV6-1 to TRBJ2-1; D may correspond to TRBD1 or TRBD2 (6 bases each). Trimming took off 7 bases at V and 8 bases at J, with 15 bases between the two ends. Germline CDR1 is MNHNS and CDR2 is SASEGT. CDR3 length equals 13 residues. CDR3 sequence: CASTGPGGDEQFF. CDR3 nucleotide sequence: TGTGCCAGCACAGGTCCCGGGGGCGATGAGCAGTTCTTC.

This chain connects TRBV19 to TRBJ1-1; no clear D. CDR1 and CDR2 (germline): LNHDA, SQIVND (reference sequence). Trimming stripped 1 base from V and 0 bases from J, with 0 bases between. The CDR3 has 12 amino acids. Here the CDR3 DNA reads TGTGCCAGTAGTATAGTGAACACTGAAGCTTTCTTT. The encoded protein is CASSIVNTEAFF. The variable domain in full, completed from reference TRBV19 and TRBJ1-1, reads DGGITQSPKYLFRKEGQNVTLSCEQNLNHDAMYWYRQDPGQGLRLIYYSQIVNDFQKGDIAEGYSVSREKKESFPLTVTSAQKNPTAFYLCASSIVNTEAFFGQGTRLTVV.

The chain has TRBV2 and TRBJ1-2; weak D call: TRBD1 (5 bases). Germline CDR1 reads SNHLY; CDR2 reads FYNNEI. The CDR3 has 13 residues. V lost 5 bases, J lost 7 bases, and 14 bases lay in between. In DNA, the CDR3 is TGTGCCAGCAGTATTAGACGCGGGGGTGGCTACACCTTC. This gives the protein CASSIRRGGGYTF.

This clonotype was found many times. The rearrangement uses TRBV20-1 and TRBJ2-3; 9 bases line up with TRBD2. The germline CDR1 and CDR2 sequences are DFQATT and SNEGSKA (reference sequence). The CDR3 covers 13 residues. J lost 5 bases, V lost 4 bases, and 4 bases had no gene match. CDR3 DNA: TGCAGTGCTATTTATAGCGGGAGAGATACGCAGTATTTT. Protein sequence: CSAIYSGRDTQYF.

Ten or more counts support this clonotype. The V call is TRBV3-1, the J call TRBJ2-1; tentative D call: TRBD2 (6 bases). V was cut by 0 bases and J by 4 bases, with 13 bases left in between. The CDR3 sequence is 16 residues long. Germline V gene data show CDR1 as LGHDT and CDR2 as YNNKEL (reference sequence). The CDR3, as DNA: TGTGCCAGCAGCCAAGATCCTGGCGGGAAGTACAATGAGCAGTTCTTC. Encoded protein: CASSQDPGGKYNEQFF.

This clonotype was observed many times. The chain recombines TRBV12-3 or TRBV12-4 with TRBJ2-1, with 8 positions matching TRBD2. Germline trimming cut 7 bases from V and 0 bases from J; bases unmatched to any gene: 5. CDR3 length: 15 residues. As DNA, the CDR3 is TGTGCCAGCACCCTTAGCGGGGCCTCCTACAATGAGCAGTTCTTC. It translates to CASTLSGASYNEQFF.

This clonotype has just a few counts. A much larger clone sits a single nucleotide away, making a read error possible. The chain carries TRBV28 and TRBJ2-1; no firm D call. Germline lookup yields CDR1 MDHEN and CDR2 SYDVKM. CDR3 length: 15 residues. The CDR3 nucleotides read TGTGCCAGCAGCCGCCGGGCGGTATCCTACAATGAGCAGCTCTTC. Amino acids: CASSRRAVSYNEQLF.

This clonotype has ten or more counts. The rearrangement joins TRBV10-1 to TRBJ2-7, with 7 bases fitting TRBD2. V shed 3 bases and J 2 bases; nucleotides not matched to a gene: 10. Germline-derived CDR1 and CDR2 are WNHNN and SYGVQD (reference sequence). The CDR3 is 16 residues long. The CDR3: CASSDSTSGAPYEQYF. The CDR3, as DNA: TGCGCCAGCAGTGATTCGACCAGCGGGGCTCCCTACGAGCAGTACTTC.

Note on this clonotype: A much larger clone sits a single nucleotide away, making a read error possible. The CDR3 loop reads CSVGKTGGPNEQFF. The CDR3 region has the DNA TGCAGCGTTGGCAAGACGGGAGGGCCGAATGAGCAGTTCTTC. The V and J genes are TRBV29-1 and TRBJ2-1; 8 nucleotides match TRBD2. Unmatched junction bases numbered 9, after V lost 4 bases and J lost 7 bases. There are 14 residues in the CDR3. Germline lookup yields CDR1 SQVTM and CDR2 ANQGSEA.

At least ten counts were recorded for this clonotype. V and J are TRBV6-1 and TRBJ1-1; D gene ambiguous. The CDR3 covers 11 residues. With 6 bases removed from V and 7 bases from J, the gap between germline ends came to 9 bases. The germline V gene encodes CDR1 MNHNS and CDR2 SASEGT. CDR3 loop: CASRGRLEAFF. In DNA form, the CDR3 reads TGTGCCAGCAGGGGAAGACTTGAAGCTTTCTTT.

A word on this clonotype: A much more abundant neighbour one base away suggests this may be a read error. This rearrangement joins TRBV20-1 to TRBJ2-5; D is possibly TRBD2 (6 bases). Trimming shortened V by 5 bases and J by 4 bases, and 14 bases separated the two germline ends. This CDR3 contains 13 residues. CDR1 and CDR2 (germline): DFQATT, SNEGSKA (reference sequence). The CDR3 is CSAEVLEGETQYF. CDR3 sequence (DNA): TGCAGTGCTGAGGTCCTGGAGGGAGAGACCCAGTACTTC.